The T cell receptor beta chain described here comes from a study of Graves' ophthalmopathy and Graves' hyperthyroidism. The study, taken as a whole, reports: A 13-signature model separated ophthalmopathy from stable hyperthyroidism, roughly 86% sensitivity, roughly 80% specificity. The model predicted progression of ophthalmopathy with a sensitivity of roughly 65%, and its specificity was roughly 77%.

Ophthalmopathy donors showed moderate-to-severe activity, CAS ≥3, NOSPECS ≥4 and a duration under 3 months. The CDR3 is 15 residues long. Germline assignment: CDR1 KGHDR and CDR2 SFDVKD. Concerning this clonotype: Its target is not known. Compared with germline, one end of the junction differs, possibly owing to a read error.

Transcripts of RNA were the source for amplifying TCR beta CDR3 regions. The authors performed first-round RT-PCR with HTBI primers and then a second-round multiplex PCR. One entry per CDR3 protein, called by TCRdb with MiXCR from the multiplex PCR reads. Of roughly 700,000 distinct CDR3 sequences detected, around 40% appear once; the ten largest clones hold about 40%. The sequencing input was peripheral blood. The clonotype was recovered from an adult man with Graves' ophthalmopathy. J is TRBJ2-5 and V is TRBV24-1; TRBD2 matches 11 bases. In DNA form, the CDR3 reads TGCGCCACCCGGACACTAGCGGGAGTGGGCGAGACCCAGTACTTC. This sequence encodes CATRTLAGVGETQYF.